Here is one T cell receptor (beta chain) with its context. Its antigen remains undetermined. No much larger clone exists at a distance of one base, and base qualities are not known. The CDR3 regions of human TCRbeta chains were analyzed by immunosequencing. On the study's bioinformatics: Repertoire TCRs were checked for matches against a reference library of SARS-CoV-2-specific TCRs that had been generated using the MIRA antigen-specificity platform. Breadth was defined as the fraction of unique TCRs that were SARS-CoV-2-associated. Depth was defined as the fraction of total T cells that were SARS-CoV-2-associated. Using the MIRA data, every spike-specific TCR was mapped to the spike region that the TCR reacted to and assigned to either a CD4 or a CD8 class. Log10-transformed breadth and depth values were compared by one-way ANOVA with Sidak's multiple comparisons tests. TCRdb took this table from immuneACCESS and kept in-frame rearrangements with V and J called. Such tables lack part of the clones; where checked against another copy, unresolved V genes explain under half of the gap, and the rest is unexplained. V, J and clone size were drawn from that table, and D and trimming were deduced from the DNA. The table for this sample lists just under 100,000 clones; around nine tenths of them were counted only once. 2.5% to 3.5% of the sample rests with the top ten.

Reading the germline V gene gives CDR1 MDHEN and CDR2 SYDVKM. The CDR3 contains 18 residues, cysteine and phenylalanine counted. The entry retains the CDR3 DNA only, 54 bases that are in frame from base 1. Germline trimming amounts to 5 bases on V and 0 bases on J, with 7 as the count of junction bases outside the gene matches. The record originates from a study of T cell responses to AZD1222 COVID-19 vaccine (dated by TCRdb to the early 2020s). In the study overall: AZD1222 recipients with second doses at about 4 weeks or about 12 weeks were pooled, because spike-specific TCR depth and breadth did not differ between schedules. TCR sequencing covered about 230 trial participants: 207 given two doses of AZD1222 and 26 given two doses of MenACWY control vaccine. Trial participants were enrolled into age subgroups of 18-55, 56-69 and 70-plus years, which contained about 150, 27 and 61 TCR-sequenced participants, respectively.

Findings and caveats that apply to the study as a whole: Because no samples from the day 14 peak response were available, repertoires could be characterized only after the peak T cell response. A significant rise in spike-specific TCR breadth and depth was observed after two AZD1222 doses relative to day 0 and relative to MenACWY recipients. Nearly half of unique spike-specific TCRs reportedly recognized epitopes outside regions mutated in the B.1.351 and B.1.1.7 variants. The whole spike protein was spanned by vaccine-associated CD4 TCRs, and dominant responses were seen in regions 160-218 and 743-854. In the small 56-69-year group, the increase in depth fell short of significance, most likely because of low power. Only six AZD1222 recipients were SARS-CoV-2 seropositive at baseline, limiting conclusions about previously exposed vaccinees. Participants were mostly white British, with more females than males. The authors suggested clonal diversity may have been underestimated.

In light of the paper, this sample's time point label describes: baseline before first vaccination. Vaccinee samples were obtained from the UK trials COV001 and COV002, which included a single-blind randomized controlled phase 2/3 trial of AZD1222 (ChAdOx1 nCoV-19) in healthy adults. For TCRbeta chain sequencing, PBMC samples from trial participants were taken at day 0 and at day 28 after the second dose. The chain links TRBV28 with TRBJ2-3, and TRBD2 matches 14 of the central bases. This receptor was taken from an adult in good health. The sample here was peripheral blood, taken on day 0 of AZD1222 vaccination. CDR3 loop: CASSGLAGGWGSTDTQYF. The base sequence is TGTGCCAGCAGTGGACTAGCGGGGGGCTGGGGGAGCACAGATACGCAGTATTTT.